The rows below give T cell receptor beta chains drawn from one sample of a study of T cell responses to AZD1222 COVID-19 vaccine. Produced via immunoSEQ multiplex PCR; TCRdb's table is partial and in-frame only. The table has around 99,000 clones, over 75% seen once. Specimen: peripheral blood, collected 28 days after the second AZD1222 dose. These TCRs come from an adult who received the AZD1222 COVID-19 vaccine. Both conserved end residues are part of each CDR3. D genes are given only for firm matches. Where a row states a size, it is once, few, many or the class of an expanded clone; other rows omit it.

d_call: -
j_call: TRBJ1-2
v_call: TRBV4-3
clone_size: -
cdr3_aa: CASSQDQTALYGGYTF
cdr3_nt: TGCGCCAGCAGCCAAGATCAAACGGCCCTCTATGGCGGCTACACCTTC

d_call: TRBD2
j_call: TRBJ2-2
v_call: TRBV3-1/TRBV3-2
clone_size: -
cdr3_aa: CASSQGGLAGMAGELFF
cdr3_nt: TGTGCCAGCAGCCAAGGGGGACTAGCTGGGATGGCCGGGGAGCTGTTTTTT

d_call: -
j_call: TRBJ1-5
v_call: TRBV12-5
clone_size: few
cdr3_aa: CASGFHTRNTQHF
cdr3_nt: TGTGCTAGTGGTTTCCATACCCGGAATACCCAGCATTTT

d_call: TRBD2
j_call: TRBJ2-4
v_call: TRBV5-4
clone_size: -
cdr3_aa: CASSEGLAGGLAKNIQYF
cdr3_nt: TGTGCCAGCAGCGAGGGACTAGCGGGGGGACTAGCCAAAAACATTCAGTACTTC

d_call: -
j_call: TRBJ2-7
v_call: TRBV7-2
clone_size: once
cdr3_aa: CASSSSGIVHEQYF
cdr3_nt: TGTGCCAGCAGCTCATCAGGGATCGTCCACGAGCAGTACTTC

d_call: -
j_call: TRBJ2-2
v_call: TRBV9
clone_size: -
cdr3_aa: CASSVEVNTGELFF
cdr3_nt: TGTGCCAGCAGCGTAGAGGTGAACACCGGGGAGCTGTTTTTT

d_call: TRBD2
j_call: TRBJ2-1
v_call: TRBV6-4
clone_size: -
cdr3_aa: CASSDGTSGGNEQFF
cdr3_nt: TGTGCCAGCAGTGACGGGACTAGCGGGGGGAATGAGCAGTTCTTC

d_call: -
j_call: TRBJ1-2
v_call: TRBV6-5
clone_size: -
cdr3_aa: CASSLWGDGYTF
cdr3_nt: TGTGCCAGCAGCCTTTGGGGCGATGGCTACACCTTC

d_call: -
j_call: TRBJ1-6
v_call: TRBV27
clone_size: -
cdr3_aa: CASSPREYSPLHF
cdr3_nt: TGTGCCAGCAGTCCCAGGGAGTATTCACCCCTCCACTTT

d_call: -
j_call: TRBJ2-7
v_call: TRBV12-3/TRBV12-4
clone_size: -
cdr3_aa: CASSAGPSYEQYF
cdr3_nt: TGTGCCAGCAGTGCGGGGCCGTCCTACGAGCAGTACTTC

d_call: -
j_call: TRBJ1-2
v_call: TRBV4-3
clone_size: -
cdr3_aa: CASSHLTGHGYTF
cdr3_nt: TGCGCCAGCAGCCACCTAACAGGGCATGGCTACACCTTC

d_call: TRBD2
j_call: TRBJ2-1
v_call: TRBV7-8
clone_size: -
cdr3_aa: CASSTGFAGVNNEQFF
cdr3_nt: TGTGCCAGCAGCACGGGCTTTGCGGGAGTTAACAATGAGCAGTTCTTC

d_call: TRBD2
j_call: TRBJ2-5
v_call: TRBV6-1
clone_size: -
cdr3_aa: CASSEFGLAGQQETQYF
cdr3_nt: TGTGCCAGCAGTGAATTTGGGCTAGCGGGGCAACAAGAGACCCAGTACTTC

d_call: -
j_call: TRBJ2-1
v_call: TRBV7-6
clone_size: -
cdr3_aa: CASSLGSLGSGLYNEQFF
cdr3_nt: TGTGCCAGCAGCTTAGGATCCCTTGGTAGCGGACTCTACAATGAGCAGTTCTTC

d_call: -
j_call: TRBJ2-1
v_call: TRBV24-1
clone_size: -
cdr3_aa: CATSLDSLNEQFF
cdr3_nt: TGTGCCACCAGTTTGGACAGCTTGAATGAGCAGTTCTTC

d_call: -
j_call: TRBJ1-2
v_call: TRBV19
clone_size: -
cdr3_aa: CASRPQGIGAFNYGYTF
cdr3_nt: TGTGCCAGTAGACCTCAGGGGATAGGAGCTTTTAACTATGGCTACACCTTC

d_call: -
j_call: TRBJ2-7
v_call: TRBV4-3
clone_size: few
cdr3_aa: CASSPGADSHYEQYF
cdr3_nt: TGCGCCAGCAGCCCTGGGGCGGACAGCCACTACGAGCAGTACTTC

d_call: TRBD1
j_call: TRBJ1-2
v_call: TRBV30
clone_size: -
cdr3_aa: CAWIRDSYGYTF
cdr3_nt: TGTGCCTGGATTAGGGACAGCTATGGCTACACCTTC

d_call: -
j_call: TRBJ1-3
v_call: TRBV4-2
clone_size: few
cdr3_aa: CASSQEPRFGGSGNTIYF
cdr3_nt: TGTGCCAGCAGCCAAGAGCCGCGGTTTGGGGGCTCTGGAAACACCATATATTTT

d_call: -
j_call: TRBJ2-1
v_call: TRBV19
clone_size: -
cdr3_aa: CASSTRTGRSYNEQFF
cdr3_nt: TGTGCCAGTAGTACCCGGACGGGTCGTTCCTACAATGAGCAGTTCTTC

d_call: TRBD2
j_call: TRBJ2-7
v_call: TRBV6-2/TRBV6-3
clone_size: once
cdr3_aa: CASSYGGSGSYEQYF
cdr3_nt: TGTGCCAGCAGTTACGGGGGTAGCGGGAGCTACGAGCAGTACTTC

d_call: -
j_call: TRBJ1-4
v_call: TRBV19
clone_size: -
cdr3_aa: CASRREKLFF
cdr3_nt: TGTGCCAGTAGGAGAGAAAAACTGTTTTTT

d_call: -
j_call: TRBJ1-2
v_call: TRBV30
clone_size: -
cdr3_aa: CAWVAAPLVGYTF
cdr3_nt: TGTGCCTGGGTGGCCGCGCCCTTGGTGGGCTACACCTTC

d_call: -
j_call: TRBJ1-1
v_call: TRBV9
clone_size: -
cdr3_aa: CASSFQGSNTEAFF
cdr3_nt: TGTGCCAGCAGCTTCCAAGGGAGCAACACTGAAGCTTTCTTT

d_call: TRBD1
j_call: TRBJ1-1
v_call: TRBV5-6
clone_size: -
cdr3_aa: CASSFGTGDTEAFF
cdr3_nt: TGTGCCAGCAGCTTTGGGACAGGTGACACTGAAGCTTTCTTT

d_call: TRBD1
j_call: TRBJ1-1
v_call: TRBV6-5
clone_size: few
cdr3_aa: CASSLTGRTEAFF
cdr3_nt: TGTGCCAGCAGTTTGACAGGGCGTACTGAAGCTTTCTTT

d_call: -
j_call: TRBJ1-2
v_call: TRBV28
clone_size: -
cdr3_aa: CASSFRLYGYTF
cdr3_nt: TGTGCCAGCAGTTTCAGGCTCTATGGCTACACCTTC

d_call: TRBD2
j_call: TRBJ2-1
v_call: TRBV6-6
clone_size: -
cdr3_aa: CASSRGRGYNEQFF
cdr3_nt: TGTGCCAGCAGTCGGGGGAGGGGCTACAATGAGCAGTTCTTC

d_call: -
j_call: TRBJ2-2
v_call: TRBV19
clone_size: -
cdr3_aa: CASSSSFRQITGELFF
cdr3_nt: TGTGCCAGTAGTAGTAGTTTTCGACAGATCACCGGGGAGCTGTTTTTT

d_call: TRBD2
j_call: TRBJ2-2
v_call: TRBV18
clone_size: many
cdr3_aa: CASSPLKLASGELFF
cdr3_nt: TGTGCCAGCTCACCACTGAAACTAGCGAGCGGGGAGCTGTTTTTT

d_call: TRBD1
j_call: TRBJ1-5
v_call: TRBV6-2/TRBV6-3
clone_size: -
cdr3_aa: CASSSPGQGDQPQHF
cdr3_nt: TGTGCCAGCAGTTCCCCGGGACAGGGGGATCAGCCCCAGCATTTT

d_call: TRBD1
j_call: TRBJ1-6
v_call: TRBV19
clone_size: -
cdr3_aa: CASSIVGQNNSPLHF
cdr3_nt: TGTGCCAGTAGTATAGTGGGACAGAATAATTCACCCCTCCACTTT

d_call: -
j_call: TRBJ1-6
v_call: TRBV4-1
clone_size: -
cdr3_aa: CASSQRVPSYNSPLHF
cdr3_nt: TGCGCCAGCAGCCAGAGGGTCCCCTCCTATAATTCACCCCTCCACTTT

d_call: TRBD1
j_call: TRBJ2-1
v_call: TRBV7-2
clone_size: -
cdr3_aa: CASRDGGQGREQFF
cdr3_nt: TGTGCCAGCAGGGATGGGGGACAGGGTCGCGAGCAGTTCTTC

d_call: -
j_call: TRBJ2-5
v_call: TRBV19
clone_size: -
cdr3_aa: CASSPTPSPWVAQYF
cdr3_nt: TGTGCCAGTAGTCCCACCCCAAGCCCCTGGGTGGCCCAGTACTTC

d_call: -
j_call: TRBJ2-5
v_call: TRBV6-1
clone_size: -
cdr3_aa: CASRRETQYF
cdr3_nt: TGTGCCAGCAGACGGGAGACCCAGTACTTC

d_call: -
j_call: TRBJ1-6
v_call: TRBV7-9
clone_size: -
cdr3_aa: CASSWFRNPLSPLHF
cdr3_nt: TGTGCCAGCAGCTGGTTCAGGAACCCACTTTCACCCCTCCACTTT

d_call: -
j_call: TRBJ1-5
v_call: TRBV4-1
clone_size: -
cdr3_aa: CASSQEGSGNQPQHF
cdr3_nt: TGCGCCAGCAGCCAGGAAGGTTCGGGCAATCAGCCCCAGCATTTT

d_call: -
j_call: TRBJ1-2
v_call: TRBV6-5
clone_size: few
cdr3_aa: CASSKGHSNYGYTF
cdr3_nt: TGTGCCAGCAGCAAAGGACACTCTAACTATGGCTACACCTTC

d_call: TRBD2
j_call: TRBJ2-2
v_call: TRBV7-2
clone_size: -
cdr3_aa: CASIKPSGNPGELFF
cdr3_nt: TGTGCCAGCATCAAGCCTAGCGGGAACCCCGGGGAGCTGTTTTTT

d_call: -
j_call: TRBJ2-7
v_call: TRBV7-9
clone_size: -
cdr3_aa: CASSLPGPVYEQYF
cdr3_nt: TGTGCCAGCAGCTTACCGGGACCGGTCTACGAGCAGTACTTC

d_call: -
j_call: TRBJ1-1
v_call: TRBV11-2
clone_size: -
cdr3_aa: CASSTQGYTEAFF
cdr3_nt: TGTGCCAGCAGCACCCAGGGGTACACTGAAGCTTTCTTT

d_call: -
j_call: TRBJ1-2
v_call: TRBV19
clone_size: -
cdr3_aa: CASSRLRQGANYGYTF
cdr3_nt: TGTGCCAGTAGTCGGCTTAGGCAGGGCGCTAACTATGGCTACACCTTC

d_call: -
j_call: TRBJ1-2
v_call: TRBV12-5
clone_size: once
cdr3_aa: CASGPEPYGYTF
cdr3_nt: TGTGCTAGTGGTCCAGAGCCCTATGGCTACACCTTC

d_call: -
j_call: TRBJ2-1
v_call: TRBV5-4
clone_size: -
cdr3_aa: CASSLRMRTLTYNEQFF
cdr3_nt: TGTGCCAGCAGCCTAAGAATGCGGACCCTTACCTACAATGAGCAGTTCTTC

d_call: TRBD2
j_call: TRBJ2-7
v_call: TRBV14
clone_size: -
cdr3_aa: CASSPGAGVRNEQYF
cdr3_nt: TGTGCCAGCAGTCCAGGAGCGGGGGTAAGGAACGAGCAGTACTTC

d_call: -
j_call: TRBJ1-1
v_call: TRBV27
clone_size: -
cdr3_aa: CASSFTVSMNTEAFF
cdr3_nt: TGTGCCAGCAGTTTTACGGTGTCCATGAACACTGAAGCTTTCTTT

d_call: TRBD1
j_call: TRBJ2-4
v_call: TRBV2
clone_size: -
cdr3_aa: CASRGQPKNIQYF
cdr3_nt: TGTGCCAGCAGGGGACAGCCTAAAAACATTCAGTACTTC

d_call: TRBD2
j_call: TRBJ2-5
v_call: TRBV4-2
clone_size: -
cdr3_aa: CASSQSGGVETQYF
cdr3_nt: TGTGCCAGCAGCCAAAGCGGGGGGGTTGAGACCCAGTACTTC

d_call: TRBD1
j_call: TRBJ2-7
v_call: TRBV15
clone_size: -
cdr3_aa: CATSRVPGQGSYEQYF
cdr3_nt: TGTGCCACCAGCAGAGTTCCGGGACAGGGGTCCTACGAGCAGTACTTC

d_call: -
j_call: TRBJ2-7
v_call: TRBV11-2
clone_size: -
cdr3_aa: CASRISQGSSYEQYF
cdr3_nt: TGTGCCAGCAGAATCTCGCAGGGGAGCTCCTACGAGCAGTACTTC

d_call: TRBD1
j_call: TRBJ2-1
v_call: TRBV27
clone_size: once
cdr3_aa: CASRTSGTGFSYNEQFF
cdr3_nt: TGTGCCAGCAGAACGTCCGGGACAGGGTTTTCCTACAATGAGCAGTTCTTC

d_call: -
j_call: TRBJ2-3
v_call: TRBV4-3
clone_size: -
cdr3_aa: CASSQEDNPDHTQYF
cdr3_nt: TGCGCCAGCAGCCAAGAAGATAACCCCGACCATACGCAGTATTTT

d_call: -
j_call: TRBJ2-1
v_call: TRBV19
clone_size: -
cdr3_aa: CASSAPFLNEQFF
cdr3_nt: TGTGCCAGTAGTGCTCCCTTCCTTAATGAGCAGTTCTTC

d_call: -
j_call: TRBJ2-4
v_call: TRBV28
clone_size: -
cdr3_aa: CASSLTRLAKNIQYF
cdr3_nt: TGTGCCAGCAGTTTGACTCGGCTAGCCAAAAACATTCAGTACTTC

d_call: TRBD2
j_call: TRBJ2-3
v_call: TRBV7-9
clone_size: -
cdr3_aa: CASSRSGGAGDTQYF
cdr3_nt: TGTGCCAGCAGCCGTAGCGGGGGGGCCGGAGATACGCAGTATTTT

d_call: -
j_call: TRBJ2-7
v_call: TRBV6-5
clone_size: -
cdr3_aa: CATKSPYEQYF
cdr3_nt: TGTGCCACCAAGTCTCCCTACGAGCAGTACTTC

d_call: -
j_call: TRBJ1-4
v_call: TRBV9
clone_size: -
cdr3_aa: CASSNTGNTNEKLFF
cdr3_nt: TGTGCCAGCAGCAATACCGGTAATACTAATGAAAAACTGTTTTTT